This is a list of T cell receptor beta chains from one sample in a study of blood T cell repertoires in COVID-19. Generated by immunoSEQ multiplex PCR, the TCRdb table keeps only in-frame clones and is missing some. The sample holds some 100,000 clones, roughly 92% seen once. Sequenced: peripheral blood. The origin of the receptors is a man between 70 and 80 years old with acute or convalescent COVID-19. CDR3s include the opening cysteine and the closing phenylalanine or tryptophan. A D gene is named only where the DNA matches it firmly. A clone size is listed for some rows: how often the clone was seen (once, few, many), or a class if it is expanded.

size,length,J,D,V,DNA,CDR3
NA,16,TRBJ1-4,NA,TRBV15,TGTGCCACCAGCAGAGACAGGGAGGTAGCTAATGAAAAACTGTTTTTT,CATSRDREVANEKLFF
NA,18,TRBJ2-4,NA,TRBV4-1,TGCGCCAGCAGCCAAGATCCCAGGATGGAACTAGCCAAAAACATTCAGTACTTC,CASSQDPRMELAKNIQYF
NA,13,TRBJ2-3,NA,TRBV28,TGTGCCAGCAGGGCTAGCGGCACAGATACGCAGTATTTT,CASRASGTDTQYF
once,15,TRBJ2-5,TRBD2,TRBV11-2,TGTGCCAGCAGCTTAGAGGTGGGAGGGCCGGAGACCCAGTACTTC,CASSLEVGGPETQYF
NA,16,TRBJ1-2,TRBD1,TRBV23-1,TGCGCCAGCAGTCAATCCCCAGGGGGAGTCGACTATGGCTACACCTTC,CASSQSPGGVDYGYTF
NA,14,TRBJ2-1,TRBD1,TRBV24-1,TGTGCCACCAGTTCATCGGGACAGTATAATGAGCAGTTCTTC,CATSSSGQYNEQFF
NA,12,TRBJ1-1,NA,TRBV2,TGTGCCAGCAGTGACAGGATCACTGAAGCTTTCTTT,CASSDRITEAFF
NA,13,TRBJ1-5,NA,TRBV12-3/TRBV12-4,TGTGCCAGCAGTTTTCAGGCTTATCAGCCCCAGCATTTT,CASSFQAYQPQHF
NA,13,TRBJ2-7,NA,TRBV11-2,TGTGCCAGCAGCTTTTCACAGGGCCACGAGCAGTACTTC,CASSFSQGHEQYF
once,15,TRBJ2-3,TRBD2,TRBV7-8,TGTGCCAGCAGCTTAGCCGGGGGGAGCACAGATACGCAGTATTTT,CASSLAGGSTDTQYF
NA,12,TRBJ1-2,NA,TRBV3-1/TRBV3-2,TGTGCCAGCAGCGTGAGCGGGTATGGCTACACCTTC,CASSVSGYGYTF
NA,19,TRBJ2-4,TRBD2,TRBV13,TGTGCCAGCAGCTGGGGACTAGCGGGAGGGCTTTTAGCCAAAAACATTCAGTACTTC,CASSWGLAGGLLAKNIQYF
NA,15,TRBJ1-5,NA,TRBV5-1,TGCGCCAGCAGCTTGGAAGGGGCCGAAAATCAGCCCCAGCATTTT,CASSLEGAENQPQHF
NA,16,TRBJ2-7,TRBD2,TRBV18,TGTGCCAGCTCAAGAGAATCACTAGCGGGAGGCGGCGAGCAGTACTTC,CASSRESLAGGGEQYF
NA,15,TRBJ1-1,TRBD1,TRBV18,TGTGCCAGCTCATCACAGGGGGCTATGAACACTGAAGCTTTCTTT,CASSSQGAMNTEAFF